A single sample gave rise to the 20 T cell receptor beta chains below, sequenced in a study of T cells in Graves' hyperthyroidism and ophthalmopathy. RNA transcripts gave rise to amplified TCR beta CDR3 regions. Using the HTBI primer set, a first-round RT-PCR was run on the TCR CDR3. Each CDR3 protein is one row after TCRdb ran MiXCR on the multiplex PCR reads. The repertoire has hundreds of thousands of distinct CDR3 sequences, roughly a third of them found once; the top ten carry about a third. Source material: blood. These receptors originate from a woman aged 40 to 50 with Graves' hyperthyroidism.

In this sample, this clonotype turned up many times. This chain links TRBV20-1 with TRBJ1-2, with a weak D call TRBD1 (5 bases). The V gene's germline CDR1 is DFQATT and CDR2 SNEGSKA (reference sequence). V was pared by 0 bases and J by 6 bases, with 8 bases between. The CDR3 runs to 12 residues. The CDR3: CSAREQDHGYTF. The CDR3 nucleotides read TGCAGTGCTAGAGAACAGGACCATGGCTACACCTTC.

Worth noting for this clonotype: A read error is possible here, since a much larger clone lies one base away. This chain connects TRBV12-3 or TRBV12-4 to TRBJ1-5; 7 positions agree with TRBD1. Unmatched junction bases numbered 7, after V lost 2 bases and J lost 6 bases. This CDR3 has 15 residues. CDR3 sequence: CASSLMGQSSQPQHF. The CDR3 DNA is TGTGCCAGCAGTTTAATGGGACAGAGTAGTCAGCCCCAGCATTTT.

The chain combines TRBV7-2 with TRBJ1-3; no definite D call. Germline loops: CDR1 SGHTA, CDR2 FQGNSA. The CDR3 consists of 15 residues. V lost 2 bases and J 0 bases, leaving 8 bases between the germline ends. This chain's CDR3 is CASSLWQDSGNTIYF. CDR3 bases: TGTGCCAGCAGCTTATGGCAGGACTCTGGAAACACCATATATTTT.

On this clonotype itself: Being one base from a much bigger clone, this may be a read error. The gene calls are TRBV24-1 and TRBJ2-2, with D perhaps TRBD1 (7 bases). The CDR3 consists of 15 residues. Germline assignment: CDR1 KGHDR and CDR2 SFDVKD. Here the CDR3 DNA reads TGTGCCACCAGTGATCGACAGGGTTCCGGCGGGGAGCTGCTTTTT. Its translation: CATSDRQGSGGELLF.

This clonotype was seen ten or more times. At one of its ends the junction is not consistent with the germline gene, which may arise from a read error. This chain joins TRBV10-2 and TRBJ1-1; 9 bases fit TRBD1. Germline V gene sequence: CDR1 WSHSY, CDR2 SAAADI. The length of the CDR3 is 13 residues. CDR3 DNA sequence: TGTGCCAGCAGGGACAGGGCAAACACTGAAGCTTTCTTT. As protein: CASRDRANTEAFF.

This clonotype occurred a few times. V gene TRBV5-8 combines with J gene TRBJ1-5; maybe TRBD1 (6 bases). CDR3 size: 15 residues. Germline V CDR1 and CDR2: SGHTS, YDEGEE. Trimming stripped 0 bases from V and 5 bases from J, with 12 bases between. CDR3: CASSLGGHPDQPQHF. CDR3 DNA: TGTGCCAGCAGCTTGGGGGGACACCCTGATCAGCCCCAGCATTTT.

This clonotype was observed a few times. The chain combines TRBV7-6 with TRBJ1-2, with D hard to call. With 5 bases removed from V and 5 bases from J, the gap between germline ends came to 12 bases. CDR3 size: 13 residues. Germline CDR1 and CDR2: SGHVS and FNYEAQ. The CDR3 reads CASSPGLMYGYTF. The CDR3 nucleotides read TGTGCCAGCAGCCCCGGACTGATGTATGGCTACACCTTC.

The V gene is TRBV30, the J gene TRBJ2-5; D perhaps matches TRBD2 (5 bases). The CDR3 consists of 13 residues. The V end was cut by 0 bases, the J end by 5 bases, with 10 bases between. The germline V gene encodes CDR1 GTSNPN and CDR2 SVGIG (reference sequence). The CDR3 coding sequence is TGTGCCTGGAGTGTGAGGGATGGGGAGACCCAGTACTTC. This translates into CAWSVRDGETQYF.

Worth noting for this clonotype: The CDR3 end shows no conserved phenylalanine or tryptophan, and so a read error is likely. The limits of the CDR3 on the DNA are not certain, so only TCRdb's listed CDR3 is given. The V gene is TRBV7-9, the J gene TRBJ1-1; the tabulated D call, TRBD1, remains unverified against the DNA. Germline CDR1 SEHNR, CDR2 FQNEAQ (reference sequence). The CDR3 sequence runs 11 residues, both termini included. The CDR3 loop reads CASSDGPDSTY.

The chain links TRBV20-1 to TRBJ1-2; a possible D gene is TRBD1 (5 bases). Trimming shortened V by 8 bases and J by 4 bases, and 14 bases separated the two germline ends. Germline V CDR1 and CDR2: DFQATT, SNEGSKA (reference sequence). This CDR3 is built from 12 residues. The CDR3 is CSRGLVSYGYTF. The CDR3 nucleotides are TGCAGTCGGGGACTAGTCTCCTATGGCTACACCTTC.

Many counts were recorded for this clonotype. This chain uses TRBV5-1 with TRBJ1-6, with D perhaps TRBD1 (5 bases). Looked up from germline, CDR1 is SGHRS and CDR2 is YFSETQ. The CDR3 extends over 15 amino acids. Trimming removed 1 base at V and 8 bases at J, with 13 bases between. The CDR3, as DNA: TGCGCCAGCAGCTTGTTGGGGGGTTTGGATTCACCCCTCCACTTT. Translated, it gives CASSLLGGLDSPLHF.

This clonotype was counted only a few times. The J gene is TRBJ1-1, the V gene TRBV6-1; no clear D gene. The V gene lost 4 bases and the J gene lost 4 bases, with 16 bases spanning the gap. Germline CDR1 MNHNS, CDR2 SASEGT. There are 15 residues in the CDR3. In nucleotides, the CDR3 is TGTGCCAGCAGTGCCTCGGACGGAAGGAGCACTGAAGCTTTCTTT. Residues: CASSASDGRSTEAFF.

As concerns this clonotype: One end of the junction is discordant with germline, which a read error may explain. The J gene is TRBJ1-6, the V gene TRBV6-2 or TRBV6-3, with D uncertain. There are 13 residues in the CDR3. The germline CDR1 and CDR2 sequences are MNHEY and SVGEGT. The CDR3 DNA sequence: TGTGCTAGCAATCACCCTTTGAACTCACCCCTCCACTTT. This codes for CASNHPLNSPLHF.

As regards this clonotype: This sequence may be a read error, since a much larger clone differs from it by one base. The V and J genes are TRBV9 and TRBJ1-6, with TRBD1 matching 9 bases. This CDR3 comprises 15 residues. Germline V gives CDR1 SGDLS, CDR2 YYNGEE. The CDR3 bases are TGTGTCAGCAGCGTCTCGGGACAGGGAGCTTCACCCCTCCACTTT. Protein: CVSSVSGQGASPLHF.

V usage is TRBV12-3 or TRBV12-4 and J usage is TRBJ1-4; 8 bases are shared with TRBD1. Losses at the gene ends were 5 bases for V and 7 bases for J; bases not matched to a gene: 6. The CDR3 extends over 14 amino acids. CDR3 sequence: CASSTQGDGEKLFF. The CDR3 DNA sequence: TGTGCCAGCAGTACACAGGGGGACGGTGAAAAACTGTTTTTT.

This clonotype has more than one count but fewer than ten. The CDR3 DNA reads as TGCGCCAGCAGCCAGTGGGAAATCCAAGAGACCCAGTACTTC. Its translation: CASSQWEIQETQYF. The chain has TRBV4-1 and TRBJ2-5; no definite D call. CDR1 is MGHRA, CDR2 YSYEKL, per germline. Trimming removed 3 bases from V and 1 base from J, with 9 bases in between. The CDR3 covers 14 residues.

This rearrangement joins TRBV19 to TRBJ1-2, with 11 bases fitting TRBD1. Germline CDR1 and CDR2: LNHDA and SQIVND (reference sequence). The CDR3 contains 19 residues. After removal of 5 bases from V and 1 base from J, the junction contained 15 bases not matched to a gene. The DNA for the CDR3 is TGTGCCAGTAGTCTACTTCACCTCGGGACAGGGGGGCTTAACTATGGCTACACCTTC. As protein: CASSLLHLGTGGLNYGYTF.

This chain uses TRBV2 with TRBJ1-5, with TRBD1 matching 8 bases. Trimming at V came to 7 bases and at J to 1 base, leaving 12 bases not matched to a gene. This CDR3 region has 17 residues. Germline assignment: CDR1 SNHLY and CDR2 FYNNEI. The CDR3 DNA is TGTGCCAGCACCTACCTCGGACAGGGAGGAAGCAATCAGCCCCAGCATTTT. Its protein product is CASTYLGQGGSNQPQHF.

At least ten counts were recorded for this clonotype. The V and J genes are TRBV7-2 and TRBJ2-7, with D possibly matching TRBD1 (5 bases). The CDR3 loop spans 13 amino acids. Trimming stripped 3 bases from V and 3 bases from J, with 9 bases between. Germline CDR1 is SGHTA and CDR2 is FQGNSA. The CDR3 DNA sequence: TGTGCCAGCAGCTTGACAGCAAACTACGAGCAGTACTTC. It encodes CASSLTANYEQYF. Using reference TRBV7-2 and TRBJ2-7 for the parts outside the CDR3, the full variable domain is GAGVSQSPSNKVTEKGKDVELRCDPISGHTALYWYRQSLGQGLEFLIYFQGNSAPDKSGLPSDRFSAERTGGSVSTLTIQRTQQEDSAVYLCASSLTANYEQYFGPGTRLTVT.

The genes are TRBV29-1 and TRBJ1-1; 8 bases match TRBD1. V lost 7 bases, J lost 10 bases, and 11 bases stayed unmatched. CDR1 is SQVTM and CDR2 is ANQGSEA in the germline V gene. The CDR3 runs 12 residues. DNA for the CDR3: TGCAGCGGGACACTGGACAGGGAGAGAGCTTTCTTT. Its protein is CSGTLDRERAFF.